This T cell receptor (beta chain) was sequenced for a study of tissue T cells after allogeneic stem cell transplantation. Overall study findings and caveats: Anatomically similar tissues had similar TCR repertoires within each patient.

Germline V CDR1 and CDR2: NNHNN, SYGAGS (reference sequence). The V segment lost 0 bases and the J segment 2 bases; nucleotides outside the gene matches: 3. This CDR3 is built from 16 residues. As to this clone: Its antigen is unidentified. The genes are named according to mouse. The read is 1 residue too short to cover the CDR3 end, so that end is filled in from the germline J gene.

Method: immunoSEQ multiplex PCR; TCRdb's copy keeps in-frame clones and lacks some. The sample lists approximately 17,000 clones, about three quarters occurring once. The sample comprised spleen. The sequence was obtained from a female BALB/c mouse in good health. As its MHC haplotype, the strain has H2-d. The chain recombines TRBV13-2 with TRBJ2-4; 10 bases are shared with TRBD2. The CDR3 protein is CASGDAWGGVQNTLYF. The sequenced CDR3 bases are TGTGCCAGCGGTGATGCCTGGGGGGGCGTTCAAAACACCTTGTAC.